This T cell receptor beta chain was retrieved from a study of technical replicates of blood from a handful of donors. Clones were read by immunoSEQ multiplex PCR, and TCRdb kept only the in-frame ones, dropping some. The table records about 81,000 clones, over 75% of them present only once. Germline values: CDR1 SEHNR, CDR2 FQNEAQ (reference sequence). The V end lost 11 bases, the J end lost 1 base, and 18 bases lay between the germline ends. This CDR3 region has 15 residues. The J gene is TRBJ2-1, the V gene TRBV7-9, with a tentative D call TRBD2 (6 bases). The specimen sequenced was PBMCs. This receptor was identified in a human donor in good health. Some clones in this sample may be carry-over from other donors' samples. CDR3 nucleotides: TGTGCCCCCGCCTGGGGGGAGTCGTCCTACAATGAGCAGTTCTTC. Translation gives CAPAWGESSYNEQFF.